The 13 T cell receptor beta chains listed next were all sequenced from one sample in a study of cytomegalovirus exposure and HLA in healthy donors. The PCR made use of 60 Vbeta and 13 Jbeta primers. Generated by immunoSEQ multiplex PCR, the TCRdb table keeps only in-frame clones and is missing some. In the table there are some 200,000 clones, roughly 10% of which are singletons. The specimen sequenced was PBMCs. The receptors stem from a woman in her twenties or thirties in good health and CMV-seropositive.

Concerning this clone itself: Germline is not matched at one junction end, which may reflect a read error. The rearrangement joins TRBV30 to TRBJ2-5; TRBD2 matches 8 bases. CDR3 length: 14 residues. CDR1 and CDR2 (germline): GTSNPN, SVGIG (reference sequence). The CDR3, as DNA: TGCGCGACTACTAGCGGAGTTTCAGAAGAGACCCAGTACTTC. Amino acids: CATTSGVSEETQYF.

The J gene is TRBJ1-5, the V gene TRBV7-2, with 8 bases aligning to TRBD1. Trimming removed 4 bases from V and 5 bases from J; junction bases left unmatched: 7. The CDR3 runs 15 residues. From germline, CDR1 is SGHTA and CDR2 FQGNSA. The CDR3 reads CASSSWTGRDQPQHF. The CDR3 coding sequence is TGTGCCAGCAGCTCCTGGACAGGGCGAGATCAGCCCCAGCATTTT.

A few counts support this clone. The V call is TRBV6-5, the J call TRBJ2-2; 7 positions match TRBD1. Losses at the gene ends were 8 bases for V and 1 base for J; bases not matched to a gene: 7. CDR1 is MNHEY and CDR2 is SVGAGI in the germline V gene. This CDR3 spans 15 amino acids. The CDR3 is CASSRGQVNTGELFF. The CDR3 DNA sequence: TGTGCCAGCTCGCGTGGACAGGTGAACACCGGGGAGCTGTTTTTT.

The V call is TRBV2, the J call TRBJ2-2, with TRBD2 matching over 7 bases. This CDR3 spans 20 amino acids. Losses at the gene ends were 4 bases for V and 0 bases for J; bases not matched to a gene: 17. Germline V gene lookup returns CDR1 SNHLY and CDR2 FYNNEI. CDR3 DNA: TGTGCCAGCAGTGGGGGTAGGGAGGTCTCCGCGGGGGCGAACACCGGGGAGCTGTTTTTT. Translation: CASSGGREVSAGANTGELFF.

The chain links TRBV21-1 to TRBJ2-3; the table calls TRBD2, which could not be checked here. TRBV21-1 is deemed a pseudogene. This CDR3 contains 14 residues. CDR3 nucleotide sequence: TGTGCCAGCAGGCATGTGGACTGCGCGGATACGCAGTATTTT. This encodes CASRHVDCADTQYF.

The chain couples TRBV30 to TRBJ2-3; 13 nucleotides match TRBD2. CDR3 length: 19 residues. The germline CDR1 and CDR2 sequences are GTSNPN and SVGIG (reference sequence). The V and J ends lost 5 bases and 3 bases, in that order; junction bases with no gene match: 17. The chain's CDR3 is CAWAPSLLAGGRETDTQYF. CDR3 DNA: TGTGCCTGGGCACCGAGCCTACTAGCGGGAGGGAGAGAGACAGATACGCAGTATTTT.

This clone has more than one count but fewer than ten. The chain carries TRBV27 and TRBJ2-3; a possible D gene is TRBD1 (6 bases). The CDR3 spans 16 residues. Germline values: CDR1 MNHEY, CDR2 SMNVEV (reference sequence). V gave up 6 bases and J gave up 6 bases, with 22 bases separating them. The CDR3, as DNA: TGTGCCAGCAGCCCCGGGTGGGGGCAATATAAGGATACGCAGTATTTT. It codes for CASSPGWGQYKDTQYF.

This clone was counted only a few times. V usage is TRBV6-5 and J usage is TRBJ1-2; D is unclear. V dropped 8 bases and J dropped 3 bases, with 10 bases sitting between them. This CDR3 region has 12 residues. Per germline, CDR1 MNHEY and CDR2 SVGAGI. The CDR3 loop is CASQAADYGYTF. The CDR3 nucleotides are TGTGCCAGCCAGGCAGCGGACTATGGCTACACCTTC.

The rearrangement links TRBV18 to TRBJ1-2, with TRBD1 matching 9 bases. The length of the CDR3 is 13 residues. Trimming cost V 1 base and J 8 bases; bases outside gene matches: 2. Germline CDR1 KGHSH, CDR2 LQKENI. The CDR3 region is CASSPRQGDGYTF. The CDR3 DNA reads TGTGCCAGCTCACCACGACAGGGGGACGGCTACACCTTC.

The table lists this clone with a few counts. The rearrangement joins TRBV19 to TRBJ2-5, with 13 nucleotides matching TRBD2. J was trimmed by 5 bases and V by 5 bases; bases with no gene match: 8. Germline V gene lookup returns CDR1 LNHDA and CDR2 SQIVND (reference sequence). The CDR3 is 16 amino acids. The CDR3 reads CASSARTSGSPETQYF. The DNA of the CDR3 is TGTGCCAGTAGTGCCAGGACTAGCGGGAGCCCCGAGACCCAGTACTTC. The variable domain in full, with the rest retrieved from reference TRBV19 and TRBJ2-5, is DGGITQSPKYLFRKEGQNVTLSCEQNLNHDAMYWYRQDPGQGLRLIYYSQIVNDFQKGDIAEGYSVSREKKESFPLTVTSAQKNPTAFYLCASSARTSGSPETQYFGPGTRLLVL.

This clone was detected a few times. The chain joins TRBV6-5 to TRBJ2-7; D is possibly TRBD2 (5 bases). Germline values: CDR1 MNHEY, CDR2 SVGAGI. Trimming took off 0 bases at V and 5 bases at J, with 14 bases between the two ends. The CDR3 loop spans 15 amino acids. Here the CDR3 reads CASSYSSKDGDEQYF. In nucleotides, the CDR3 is TGTGCCAGCAGTTACTCGAGTAAGGACGGGGACGAGCAGTACTTC.

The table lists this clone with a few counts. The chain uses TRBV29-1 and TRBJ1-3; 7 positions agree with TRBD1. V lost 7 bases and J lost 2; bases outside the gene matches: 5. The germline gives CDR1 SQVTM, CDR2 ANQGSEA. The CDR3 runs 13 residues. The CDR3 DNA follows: TGCAGCGCGGGACAGAGCCCTGGAAACACCATATATTTT. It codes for CSAGQSPGNTIYF.

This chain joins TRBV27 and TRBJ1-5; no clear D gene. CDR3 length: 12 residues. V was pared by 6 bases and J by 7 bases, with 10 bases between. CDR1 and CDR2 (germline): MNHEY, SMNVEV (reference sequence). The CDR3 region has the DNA TGTGCCAGCAGGTCCGGTTGGCAGCCCCAGCATTTT. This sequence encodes CASRSGWQPQHF.